The rows below give T cell receptor beta chains drawn from one sample of a study of beta chain features in type 1 diabetes. Only in-frame clones appear in the TCRdb table, and some are missing; sequencing was by immunoSEQ multiplex PCR. Of around 650,000 clones in the sample, under 15% were seen once. The sequencing input was naive CD4+ T cells from blood. The receptor source for this set is a man aged 30 to 45 with type 1 diabetes. Each CDR3 is given with its conserved first and last residue.

TRBV11-2	CASSPAQGMPQHF
TRBV14	CASSPGQVSYEQYF
TRBV2	CASREVYTDTQYF
TRBV28	CASSRFGFRGGGGEKLFF
TRBV14	CASSPGQGGTEAFF
TRBV14	CASSPLLGFSGGRDEQFF
TRBV6-5	CASSYSPGTGYNEQFF
TRBV15	CATSRDLIGGGTDTQYF
TRBV4-1	CASSQERPSGAPVTQYF
TRBV28	CASGESLQETQYF
TRBV9	CASSVEGQIYGYTF
TRBV7-2	CASSSDRAGVNEQFF
TRBV29-1	CSGGGGPDTQYF
TRBV19	CASSIQGARYGYTF
TRBV5-1	CASSLEGQVTDTQYF
TRBV6-5	CASSYTGAGANVLTF
TRBV11-3	CASSPPTSGGTDTQYF
TRBV2	CASSWTEYGYTF
TRBV5-1	CASGVGTGDTGELFF
TRBV9	CASSSSSMTYGYTF
TRBV5-1	CASSLKPGVGYTF
TRBV7-2	CASSQADGTIEQYF
TRBV11-3	CASSLPLEGSPLHF
TRBV10-3	CAISDAQRQGAYEQYF
TRBV7-9	CASSVDSYGYTF
TRBV5-1	CASSLATGDPNYGYTF